One and the same sample provided the 14 T cell receptor beta chains below, sequenced in a study of T cells in Graves' hyperthyroidism and ophthalmopathy. TCR beta CDR3 regions were amplified from RNA transcripts. The primer set for the first-round RT-PCR of the TCR CDR3 was HTBI. TCRdb passed the multiplex PCR reads through MiXCR, listing each CDR3 protein once. The table includes nearly 750,000 distinct CDR3 sequences, just over 35% detected once. Sequenced material: blood. The source is a woman in her thirties or forties with Graves' hyperthyroidism.

Comment on this clonotype: A much larger clone is a single base away; this may be a read error. The chain carries TRBV7-9 and TRBJ2-5; tentative D call: TRBD2 (5 bases). Germline loops: CDR1 SEHNR, CDR2 FQNEAQ (reference sequence). The ends were cut back, 2 bases at V and 3 bases at J, with 13 bases in the middle. The CDR3 length is 15 residues. CDR3: CASSLMGSGEETQYF. CDR3 coding DNA: TGTGCCAGCAGCTTAATGGGGAGCGGAGAAGAGACCCAGTACTTC.

There are many counts of this clonotype. The V and J genes are TRBV20-1 and TRBJ1-2; D unresolved. The ends were cut back, 7 bases at V and 3 bases at J, with 9 bases in the middle. CDR1 is DFQATT, CDR2 SNEGSKA, per germline (reference sequence). CDR3 length: 11 residues. The CDR3 DNA follows: TGCAGTGGTATCTACGACTATGGCTACACCTTC. It codes for CSGIYDYGYTF.

This clonotype was observed many times. The J gene is TRBJ2-5, the V gene TRBV7-9, with TRBD2 matching over 8 bases. The trim removed 3 bases at V and 5 bases at J, leaving 5 bases unmatched. Germline V lookup: CDR1 SEHNR, CDR2 FQNEAQ (reference sequence). The CDR3 extends over 14 amino acids. This chain's CDR3 is CASSFSASGETQYF. The DNA of the CDR3 is TGTGCCAGCAGCTTTTCGGCTAGCGGGGAGACCCAGTACTTC.

This chain links TRBV6-5 with TRBJ1-1; TRBD1 agrees at 10 bases. Germline lookup yields CDR1 MNHEY and CDR2 SVGAGI. The J segment lost 1 base and the V segment lost 6 bases, leaving 5 bases of the junction unmatched. This CDR3 spans 15 amino acids. CDR3 DNA sequence: TGTGCCAGCAGACTTTGGACAGGGGGGAACACTGAAGCTTTCTTT. This codes for CASRLWTGGNTEAFF.

V is TRBV10-2 and J is TRBJ2-2, with 12 positions matching TRBD2. The CDR3 is 15 residues long. Germline CDR1 reads WSHSY; CDR2 reads SAAADI. V lost 8 bases, J lost 5 bases, and 6 bases stayed unmatched. CDR3 loop: CASGLAGGVTGELFF. Here the CDR3 DNA reads TGCGCCAGCGGCCTAGCGGGAGGGGTAACCGGGGAGCTGTTTTTT.

A word on this clonotype: A much bigger clone sits one base away, suggesting this may be a read error. Likely a read error: the CDR3 ends without its conserved phenylalanine or tryptophan. J is TRBJ1-1 and V is TRBV6-5, with D possibly being TRBD1 (6 bases). CDR1 is MNHEY and CDR2 is SVGAGI in the germline V gene. CDR3 size: 13 residues. Trimming cost V 4 bases and J 5 bases, with 11 bases left between them. As DNA, the CDR3 is TGTGCCAGCAGTTTTCAGGGGTGGACTGAAGCTTTCCTT. It is translated as CASSFQGWTEAFL.

In its sample, this clonotype was seen many times. The rearrangement uses TRBV19 and TRBJ1-1, with unresolved D. CDR3 size: 13 residues. The germline CDR1 and CDR2 sequences are LNHDA and SQIVND (reference sequence). V shed 10 bases and J shed 7 bases, with 19 bases lying between them. The CDR3 reads CATRRGPAREAFF. As DNA, the CDR3 is TGTGCCACCAGACGTGGGCCCGCTCGTGAAGCTTTCTTT.

In the case of this clonotype: The junction and the germline gene differ at one end; a read error may be behind it. The chain recombines TRBV28 with TRBJ1-2, with a weak D call TRBD1 (5 bases). This CDR3 has 13 amino acids. In germline, CDR1 is MDHEN, CDR2 SYDVKM. DNA for the CDR3: TGTGCCAGCAGGACAGCCACGAACTATGGCTGCACCTTC. It codes for CASRTATNYGCTF.

The chain joins TRBV11-2 to TRBJ2-7; 8 nucleotides agree with TRBD1. CDR3 length equals 14 residues. After removal of 1 base from V and 5 bases from J, the junction contained 4 bases not matched to a gene. Germline loops: CDR1 SGHAT, CDR2 FQNNGV. The CDR3 here is CASSLATGDNEQYF. The DNA for the CDR3 is TGTGCCAGCAGCTTAGCGACAGGGGACAACGAGCAGTACTTC.

V is TRBV10-2 and J is TRBJ2-2; the match to TRBD2 covers 10 bases. Trimming cost V 7 bases and J 0 bases; bases outside gene matches: 5. CDR3 length: 16 residues. Germline values: CDR1 WSHSY, CDR2 SAAADI. CDR3 DNA sequence: TGCGCCAGCATCCCTAGCGGGGGATCGAACACCGGGGAGCTGTTTTTT. Translating gives CASIPSGGSNTGELFF.

Details on this clonotype: This may be a read error: a much more frequent sequence differs by one nucleotide. The CDR3 DNA sequence: TGTGCCAGCAGCCAAGGTAGGGCTGGAGAGACCCAGTACTTC. Translated: CASSQGRAGETQYF. The chain uses TRBV4-2 and TRBJ2-5; D gene ambiguous. This CDR3 is built from 14 residues. CDR1 LGHNA and CDR2 YNFKEQ come from the germline V gene. Trimming pared 1 base from V and 4 bases from J, leaving 10 bases between.

This clonotype was seen ten or more times. This chain uses TRBV29-1 with TRBJ1-2, with 8 bases identical to TRBD1. Trimming at V came to 6 bases and at J to 8 bases, leaving 5 bases not matched to a gene. Germline CDR1 is SQVTM and CDR2 is ANQGSEA. The CDR3 covers 11 residues. The CDR3 here is CSVDRGGGYTF. Written as DNA, the CDR3 is TGCAGCGTCGACAGGGGAGGCGGCTACACCTTC.

A word on this clonotype: Since no conserved phenylalanine or tryptophan closes the CDR3, a read error is the likely cause. The DNA is left out, because the CDR3 cannot be placed on it with certainty; the CDR3 is given as TCRdb lists it. The rearrangement uses TRBV6-5 and TRBJ2-7. Germline CDR1 and CDR2: MNHEY and SVGAGI. The CDR3 is 8 residues long, counting both termini. The chain's CDR3 is CANGRGEI.

On this clonotype: Just one base apart from a much larger clone, this may be a read error. The chain has TRBV19 and TRBJ1-2; D ambiguous. V gave up 10 bases and J gave up 4 bases, with 22 bases separating them. CDR3 length equals 15 residues. Germline CDR1 LNHDA, CDR2 SQIVND (reference sequence). CDR3 in DNA: TGTGCCACCCACCTATCGGACGCCGTTTCCTATGGCTACACCTTC. Its translation: CATHLSDAVSYGYTF.